These T cell receptor beta chains were read from a single sample in a study of cytomegalovirus exposure and HLA in healthy donors. Only in-frame clones appear in the TCRdb table, and some are missing; sequencing was by immunoSEQ multiplex PCR. The table lists approximately 280,000 clones, roughly 89% of them singletons, with roughly 2.1% in the top ten. The specimen was PBMCs. The receptors shown here come from a woman aged 18-29 years in good health and CMV-seronegative. CDR3s include the opening cysteine and the closing phenylalanine or tryptophan. D genes are given only for firm matches. Not every row has a clone size; where given, it reads once, few, many or a size class.

J | V | size | D | DNA | CDR3
TRBJ2-2 | TRBV9 | NA | TRBD2 | TGTGCCAGCAGCTTACGGACTAGCTCCGACCCGAACACCGGGGAGCTGTTTTTT | CASSLRTSSDPNTGELFF
TRBJ2-5 | TRBV18 | few | NA | TGTGCCAGCTCAGGACAGAGAGAGGGAAAGACCCAGTACTTC | CASSGQREGKTQYF
TRBJ2-1 | TRBV18 | NA | TRBD2 | TGTGCCAGCTCACCGAATAACATCCTAGCGGGGGACCGCTCCTACAATGAGCAGTTCTTC | CASSPNNILAGDRSYNEQFF
TRBJ2-3 | TRBV7-8 | NA | NA | TGTGCCAGCAGCCTGTGGGACTTCACAGATACGCAGTATTTT | CASSLWDFTDTQYF
TRBJ2-2 | TRBV19 | NA | NA | TGTGCCAGTAGTCAGTTCTTACCCCCCACCGGGGAGCTGTTTTTT | CASSQFLPPTGELFF
TRBJ2-3 | TRBV6-6 | NA | NA | TGTGCCAGCAGTTATCTTAGATCACAGTATTTT | CASSYLRSQYF
TRBJ2-3 | TRBV7-8 | once | TRBD1 | TGTGCCAGCAGCTCGGACAGGGGGGTGGGAGATACGCAGTATTTT | CASSSDRGVGDTQYF
TRBJ1-5 | TRBV21-1 | NA | NA | TGTGCCAGCAGCCCCGGGACTTTCCGCAATCAGCCCCAGCATTTT | CASSPGTFRNQPQHF
TRBJ2-3 | TRBV18 | NA | TRBD1 | TGTGCCAGCTCACCAAGACAGGGGGTTAGCACAGATACGCAGTATTTT | CASSPRQGVSTDTQYF
TRBJ2-1 | TRBV2 | few | TRBD2 | TGTGCCAGCAGTTTTAGCGGGGGGGCCTACAATGAGCAGTTCTTC | CASSFSGGAYNEQFF
TRBJ1-6 | TRBV6-5 | NA | NA | TGTGCCAGCAGTGCATACAGAAATTCACCCCTCCACTTT | CASSAYRNSPLHF
TRBJ1-5 | TRBV2 | NA | NA | TGTGCCAGCAGTGAAGACGGGAGCAATCAGCCCCAGCATTTT | CASSEDGSNQPQHF
TRBJ2-7 | TRBV5-5 | NA | NA | TGTGCCAGCAGCTTCCAATTCACAGAAAATACCTACGAGCAGTACTTC | CASSFQFTENTYEQYF
TRBJ1-1 | TRBV5-1 | once | NA | TGCGCCAGCGGGTCAGGGGACACTGAAGCTTTCTTT | CASGSGDTEAFF
TRBJ1-2 | TRBV13 | NA | NA | TGTGCCAGCAGCTCCGGCTCGGGGGGGGAAGGCTACACCTTC | CASSSGSGGEGYTF
TRBJ1-4 | TRBV7-3 | NA | NA | TGTGCCAGCAGCTTAATGGGCCGCAGGGCAGGGGAATTGGTGATGAATAATGAAAAACTGTTTTTT | CASSLMGRRAGELVMNNEKLFF